This paragraph covers one T cell receptor (beta chain) sequence. The antigen is undetermined. Mismatch repair deficiency was confirmed in all patients, by PCR or immunohistochemistry. TCRs were sequenced from three patients responding to pembrolizumab. These data originate in a study of PD-1 blockade in mismatch repair-deficient tumors. Study details: Enrolled about 2013-2017, patients had progressing, pretreated mismatch repair-deficient cancers of around twelve types. Study observations and caveats: Rapid post-treatment expansion, then contraction, generally preceding radiologic response, marked tumor-resident clones.

This CDR3 is 13 amino acids long. Germline V gene sequence: CDR1 MDHEN, CDR2 SYDVKM. With 6 bases removed from V and 3 bases from J, the gap between germline ends came to 6 bases. Sequencing was performed with immunoSEQ multiplex PCR; in TCRdb, only in-frame clones are kept and a portion is missing. Of 30,000 to 45,000 clones in the sample, approximately 80% were seen once. Specimen: PBMCs, collected around 40 weeks after starting pembrolizumab. This sequence joins TRBV28 and TRBJ1-6; D is ambiguous. The receptor was isolated from an adult with mismatch repair-deficient cancer. The CDR3 region has the DNA TGTGCCAGCAGCCCCTTCTATAATTCACCCCTCCACTTT. This translates into CASSPFYNSPLHF.